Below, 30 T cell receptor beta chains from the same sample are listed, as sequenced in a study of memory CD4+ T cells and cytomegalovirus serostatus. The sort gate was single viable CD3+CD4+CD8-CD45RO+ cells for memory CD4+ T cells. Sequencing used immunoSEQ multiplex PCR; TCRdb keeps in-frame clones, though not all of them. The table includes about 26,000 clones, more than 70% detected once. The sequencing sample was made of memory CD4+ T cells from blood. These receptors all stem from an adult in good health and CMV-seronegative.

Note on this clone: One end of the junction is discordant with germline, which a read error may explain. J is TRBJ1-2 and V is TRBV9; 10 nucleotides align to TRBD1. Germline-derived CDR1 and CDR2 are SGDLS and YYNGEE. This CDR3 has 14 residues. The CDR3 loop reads CASSGPGQGSSLAF. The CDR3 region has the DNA TGTGCCAGCAGCGGACCGGGACAGGGGAGTAGTCTGGCCTTC.

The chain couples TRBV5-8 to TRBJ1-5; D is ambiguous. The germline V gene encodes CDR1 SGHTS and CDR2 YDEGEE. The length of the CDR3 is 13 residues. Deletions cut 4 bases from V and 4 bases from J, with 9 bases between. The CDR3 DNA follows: TGTGCCAGCAGCGTGGAACTAAATCAGCCCCAGCATTTT. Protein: CASSVELNQPQHF.

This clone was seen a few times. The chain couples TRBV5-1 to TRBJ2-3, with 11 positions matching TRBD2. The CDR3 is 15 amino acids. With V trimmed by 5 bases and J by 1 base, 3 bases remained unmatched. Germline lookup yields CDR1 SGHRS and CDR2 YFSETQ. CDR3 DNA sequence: TGCGCCAGCAGTGAACTAGCGGGGGGCACAGATACGCAGTATTTT. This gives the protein CASSELAGGTDTQYF.

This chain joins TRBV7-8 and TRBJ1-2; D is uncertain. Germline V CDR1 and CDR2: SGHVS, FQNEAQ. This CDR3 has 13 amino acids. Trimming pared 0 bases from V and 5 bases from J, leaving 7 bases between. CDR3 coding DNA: TGTGCCAGCAGCTTAGCGAACAGTTATGGCTACACCTTC. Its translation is CASSLANSYGYTF. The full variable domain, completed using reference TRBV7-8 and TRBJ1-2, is GAGVSQSPRYKVAKRGQDVALRCDPISGHVSLFWYQQALGQGPEFLTYFQNEAQLDKSGLPSDRFFAERPEGSVSTLKIQRTQQEDSAVYLCASSLANSYGYTFGSGTRLTVV.

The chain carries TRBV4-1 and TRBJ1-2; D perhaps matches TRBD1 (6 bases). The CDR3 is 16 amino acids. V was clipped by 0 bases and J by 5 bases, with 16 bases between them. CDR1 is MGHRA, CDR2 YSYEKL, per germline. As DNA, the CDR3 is TGCGCCAGCAGCCAAGAAATCAGGACAGACGTTTATGGCTACACCTTC. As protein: CASSQEIRTDVYGYTF.

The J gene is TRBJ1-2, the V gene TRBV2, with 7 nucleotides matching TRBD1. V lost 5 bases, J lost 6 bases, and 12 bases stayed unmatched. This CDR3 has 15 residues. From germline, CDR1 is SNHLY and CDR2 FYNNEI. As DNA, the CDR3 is TGTGCCAGCAGTAAAACGGTGACAGGGAGCCATGGCTACACCTTC. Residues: CASSKTVTGSHGYTF.

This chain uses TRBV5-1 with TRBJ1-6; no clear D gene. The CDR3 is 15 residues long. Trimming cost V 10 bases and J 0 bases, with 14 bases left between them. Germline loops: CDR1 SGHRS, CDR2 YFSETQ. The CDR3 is CACRTESSYNSPLHF. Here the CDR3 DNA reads TGCGCCTGTAGGACTGAAAGCTCCTATAATTCACCCCTCCACTTT.

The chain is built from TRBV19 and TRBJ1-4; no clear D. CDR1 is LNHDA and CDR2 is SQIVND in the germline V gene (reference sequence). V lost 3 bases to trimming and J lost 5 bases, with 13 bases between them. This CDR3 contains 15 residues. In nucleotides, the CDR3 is TGTGCCAGTAGTATTCAACCCGGACGCAATGAAAAACTGTTTTTT. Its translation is CASSIQPGRNEKLFF.

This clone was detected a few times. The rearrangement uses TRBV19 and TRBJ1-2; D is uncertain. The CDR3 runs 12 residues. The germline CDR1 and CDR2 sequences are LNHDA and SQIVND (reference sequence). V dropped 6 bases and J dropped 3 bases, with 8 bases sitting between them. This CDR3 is CASRPNYYGYTF. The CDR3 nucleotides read TGTGCCAGTAGGCCCAATTACTATGGCTACACCTTC.

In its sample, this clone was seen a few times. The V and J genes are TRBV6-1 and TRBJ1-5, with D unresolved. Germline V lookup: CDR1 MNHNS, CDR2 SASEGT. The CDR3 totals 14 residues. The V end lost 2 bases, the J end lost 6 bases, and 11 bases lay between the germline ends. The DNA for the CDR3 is TGTGCCAGCAGTGAAAGTCTTAAGGGTCAGCCCCAGCATTTT. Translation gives CASSESLKGQPQHF.

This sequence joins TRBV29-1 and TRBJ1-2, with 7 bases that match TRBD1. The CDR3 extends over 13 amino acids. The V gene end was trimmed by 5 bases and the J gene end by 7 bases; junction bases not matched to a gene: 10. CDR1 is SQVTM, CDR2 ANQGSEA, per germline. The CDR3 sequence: CSVLSQAGGGYTF. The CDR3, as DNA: TGCAGCGTTTTATCACAGGCAGGGGGTGGCTACACCTTC.

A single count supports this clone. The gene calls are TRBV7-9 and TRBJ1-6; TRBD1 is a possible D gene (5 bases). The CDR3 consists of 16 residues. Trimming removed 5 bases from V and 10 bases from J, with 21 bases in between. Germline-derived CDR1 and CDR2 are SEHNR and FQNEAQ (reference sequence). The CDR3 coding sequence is TGTGCCAGCAGCCCGTCGCGTGGGGACTGGGCATCACCCCTCCACTTT. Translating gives CASSPSRGDWASPLHF.

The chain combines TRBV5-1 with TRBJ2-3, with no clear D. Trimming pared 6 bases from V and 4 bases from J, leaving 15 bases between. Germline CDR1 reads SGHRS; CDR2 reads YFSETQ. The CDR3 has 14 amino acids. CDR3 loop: CASTLQSSSDTQYF. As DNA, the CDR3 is TGCGCCAGCACCCTTCAGTCTTCATCAGATACGCAGTATTTT.

CDR3 nucleotide sequence: TGTGCCAGCAGCCTTGACCTTGGGTGGGTGAACACTGAAGCTTTCTTT. This translates into CASSLDLGWVNTEAFF. The chain is built from TRBV7-2 and TRBJ1-1; no reliable D call. This CDR3 has 16 residues. The ends were cut back, 5 bases at V and 0 bases at J, with 16 bases in the middle. Germline V gene data show CDR1 as SGHTA and CDR2 as FQGNSA.

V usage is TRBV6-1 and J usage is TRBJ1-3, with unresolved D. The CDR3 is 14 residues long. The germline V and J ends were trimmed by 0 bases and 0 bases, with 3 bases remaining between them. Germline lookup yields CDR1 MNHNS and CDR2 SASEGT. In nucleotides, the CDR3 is TGTGCCAGCAGTGAAGCGGTCTCTGGAAACACCATATATTTT. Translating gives CASSEAVSGNTIYF.

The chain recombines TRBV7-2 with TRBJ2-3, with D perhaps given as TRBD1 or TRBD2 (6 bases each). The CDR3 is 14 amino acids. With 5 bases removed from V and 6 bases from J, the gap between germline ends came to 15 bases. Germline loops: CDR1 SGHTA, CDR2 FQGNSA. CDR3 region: CASSLRGPGDTQYF. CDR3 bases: TGTGCCAGCAGCCTTCGGGGGCCCGGGGATACGCAGTATTTT.

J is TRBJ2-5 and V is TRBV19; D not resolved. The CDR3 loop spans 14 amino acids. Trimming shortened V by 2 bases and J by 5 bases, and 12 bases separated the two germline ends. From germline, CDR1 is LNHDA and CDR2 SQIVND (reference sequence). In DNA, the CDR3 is TGTGCCAGTAGTATAAGCCCGTTCAGGGAGACCCAGTACTTC. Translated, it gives CASSISPFRETQYF. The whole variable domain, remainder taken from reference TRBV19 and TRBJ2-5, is DGGITQSPKYLFRKEGQNVTLSCEQNLNHDAMYWYRQDPGQGLRLIYYSQIVNDFQKGDIAEGYSVSREKKESFPLTVTSAQKNPTAFYLCASSISPFRETQYFGPGTRLLVL.

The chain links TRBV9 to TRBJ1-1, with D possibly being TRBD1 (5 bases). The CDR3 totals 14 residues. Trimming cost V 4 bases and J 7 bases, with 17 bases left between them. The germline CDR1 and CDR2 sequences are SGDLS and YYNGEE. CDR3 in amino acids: CASSFSTGGLEAFF. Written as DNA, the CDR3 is TGTGCCAGCAGCTTTAGCACGGGGGGTCTTGAAGCTTTCTTT.

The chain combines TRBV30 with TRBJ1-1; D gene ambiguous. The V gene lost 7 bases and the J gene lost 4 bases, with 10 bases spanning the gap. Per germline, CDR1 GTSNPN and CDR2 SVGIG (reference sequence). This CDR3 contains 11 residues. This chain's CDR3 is CAFRRTTEAFF. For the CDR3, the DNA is TGTGCCTTCAGGAGAACCACTGAAGCTTTCTTT.

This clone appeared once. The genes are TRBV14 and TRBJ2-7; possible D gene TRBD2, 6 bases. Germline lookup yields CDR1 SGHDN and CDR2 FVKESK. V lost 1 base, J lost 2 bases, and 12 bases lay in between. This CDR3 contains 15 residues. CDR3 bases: TGTGCCAGCAGCCAAGGGGGGGACTTCCCCTACGAGCAGTACTTC. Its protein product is CASSQGGDFPYEQYF.

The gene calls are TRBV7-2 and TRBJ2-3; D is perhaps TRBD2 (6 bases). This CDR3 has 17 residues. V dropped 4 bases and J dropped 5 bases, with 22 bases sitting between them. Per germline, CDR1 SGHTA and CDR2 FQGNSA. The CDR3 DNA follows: TGTGCCAGCAGCTCGTCGGTTGCGGGGACGGCCTTAGATACGCAGTATTTT. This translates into CASSSSVAGTALDTQYF.

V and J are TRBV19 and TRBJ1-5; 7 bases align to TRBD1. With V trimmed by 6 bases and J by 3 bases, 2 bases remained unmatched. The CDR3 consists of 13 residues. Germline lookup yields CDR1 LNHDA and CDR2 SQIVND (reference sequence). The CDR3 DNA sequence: TGTGCCAGTAGCGGACAGGTCAATCAGCCCCAGCATTTT. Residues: CASSGQVNQPQHF.

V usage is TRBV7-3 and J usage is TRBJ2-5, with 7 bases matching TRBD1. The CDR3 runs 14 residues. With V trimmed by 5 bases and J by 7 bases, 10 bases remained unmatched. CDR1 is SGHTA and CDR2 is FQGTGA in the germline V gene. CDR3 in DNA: TGTGCCAGCAGCAAAACAGGGGTTGATGGGACCCAGTACTTC. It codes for CASSKTGVDGTQYF.

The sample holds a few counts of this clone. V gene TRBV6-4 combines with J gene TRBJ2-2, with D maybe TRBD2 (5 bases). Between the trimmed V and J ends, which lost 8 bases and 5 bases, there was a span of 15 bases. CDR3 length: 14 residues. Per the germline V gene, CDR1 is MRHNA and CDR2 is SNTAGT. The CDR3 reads CASASTPGTGELFF. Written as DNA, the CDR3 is TGTGCCAGCGCGTCAACTCCGGGAACCGGGGAGCTGTTTTTT.

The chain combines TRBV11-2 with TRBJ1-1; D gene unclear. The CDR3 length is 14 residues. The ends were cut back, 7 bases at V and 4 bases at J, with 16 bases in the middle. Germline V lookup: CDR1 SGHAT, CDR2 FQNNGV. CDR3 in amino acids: CASTAVGNPTEAFF. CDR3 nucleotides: TGTGCCAGCACCGCAGTGGGAAATCCCACTGAAGCTTTCTTT.

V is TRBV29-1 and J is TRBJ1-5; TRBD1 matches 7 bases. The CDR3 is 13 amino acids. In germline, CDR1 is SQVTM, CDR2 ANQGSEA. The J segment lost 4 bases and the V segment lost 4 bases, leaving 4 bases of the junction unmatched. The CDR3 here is CSVGDSLNQPQHF. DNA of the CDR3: TGCAGCGTTGGGGACAGCTTGAATCAGCCCCAGCATTTT.

The chain's CDR3 is CASSIVAGVGTEAFF. The CDR3 nucleotides read TGTGCCAGTAGTATAGTCGCAGGGGTGGGGACTGAAGCTTTCTTT. The rearrangement joins TRBV19 to TRBJ1-1, with TRBD1 as a possible D gene (6 bases). The CDR3 is 15 residues long. The germline V and J ends were trimmed by 1 base and 5 bases, with 14 bases remaining between them. Germline assignment: CDR1 LNHDA and CDR2 SQIVND (reference sequence).

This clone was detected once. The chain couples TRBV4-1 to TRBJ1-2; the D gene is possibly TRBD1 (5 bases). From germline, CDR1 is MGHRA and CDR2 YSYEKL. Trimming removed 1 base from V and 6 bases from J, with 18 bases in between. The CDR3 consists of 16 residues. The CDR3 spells CASSQGRDVLRDGYTF. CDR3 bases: TGCGCCAGCAGCCAAGGTCGGGACGTCCTAAGAGATGGCTACACCTTC.

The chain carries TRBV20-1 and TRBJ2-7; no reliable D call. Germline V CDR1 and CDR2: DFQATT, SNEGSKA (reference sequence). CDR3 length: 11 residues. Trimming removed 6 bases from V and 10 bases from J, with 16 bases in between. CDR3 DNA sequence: TGCAGTGCAAGGGCAGGTGGGCAACAGTACTTC. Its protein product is CSARAGGQQYF.

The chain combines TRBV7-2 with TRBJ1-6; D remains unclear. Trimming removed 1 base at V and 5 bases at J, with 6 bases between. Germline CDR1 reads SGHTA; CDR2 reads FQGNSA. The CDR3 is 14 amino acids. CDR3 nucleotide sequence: TGTGCCAGCAGCTTAGTAGGGAATAATTCACCCCTCCACTTT. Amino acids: CASSLVGNNSPLHF.